This T cell receptor beta chain was recorded in a study of blood T cells in healthy people across ages. Primed by a sample-barcoded 5' primer and a J-beta primer mix, a second PCR proceeded for roughly 7 to 11 cycles. MiXCR, applied by TCRdb to the 5' RACE reads, yields one record per CDR3 protein. The sample consists of 500,000 to 650,000 distinct CDR3 sequences, around 27% of them appearing once. This clonotype showed up many times. Germline is not matched at one junction end, which may reflect a read error. Each sample had at least 7 million PBMCs isolated. CDR1 and CDR2 (germline): SGHRS, YFSETQ. The CDR3 is 13 amino acids. These same data were also listed under a study on T cells of mothers and their children. That study adds: Each child gave about 3 million TCR beta CDR3 reads (each mother, over 8 million).

The source material was blood. The rearrangement links TRBV5-1 to TRBJ2-7, with D unresolved. The sequence derives from a boy aged 2 to 10 in good health. For the CDR3, the DNA is TGTGCCAGCAGCTTAGAAACAGCCTACGAGCAGTACTTC. This sequence encodes CASSLETAYEQYF.